The 16 T cell receptor beta chains given below trace back to one sample, sequenced in a study of T cells in Graves' hyperthyroidism and ophthalmopathy. The CDR3 regions of TCR beta were amplified from RNA transcripts. The HTBI primer set was used in a first-round RT-PCR of the TCR CDR3. TCRdb re-called the multiplex PCR reads through MiXCR, storing one row per CDR3 protein. Among about 300,000 distinct CDR3 sequences listed, under 30% were seen once. Input material: blood. The receptors here all came from a man aged 35-49 years with Graves' hyperthyroidism that later progressed to Graves' ophthalmopathy.

This sequence joins TRBV20-1 and TRBJ1-2, with D perhaps TRBD1 (5 bases). With 5 bases removed from V and 5 bases from J, the gap between germline ends came to 15 bases. The germline V gene encodes CDR1 DFQATT and CDR2 SNEGSKA (reference sequence). The CDR3 is 13 amino acids. The CDR3 DNA is TGCAGTGCTCCAGGGACCTTCGGTTATGGCTACACCTTC. The encoded protein is CSAPGTFGYGYTF.

In this sample, this clonotype turned up a few times. The V call is TRBV12-5, the J call TRBJ1-2; D is uncertain. Germline-derived CDR1 and CDR2 are LGHNT and FRNRAP. Trimming cost V 4 bases and J 11 bases, with 11 bases left between them. The CDR3 sequence is 11 residues long. DNA for the CDR3: TGTGCTAGTGGTTCAGGCCCACAGTACACCTTC. Translating gives CASGSGPQYTF.

This clonotype was counted ten times or more. The CDR3 sequence: CASRRLAGGEETQYF. Here the CDR3 DNA reads TGCGCCAGCAGACGACTAGCGGGAGGGGAAGAGACCCAGTACTTC. This chain connects TRBV5-1 to TRBJ2-5, with 14 bases fitting TRBD2. This CDR3 is built from 15 residues. Germline V CDR1 and CDR2: SGHRS, YFSETQ. V trimming: 5 bases; J trimming: 3 bases; junction bases outside the gene matches: 3.

This clonotype occurred many times. This chain connects TRBV27 to TRBJ2-7; 13 positions match TRBD2. The CDR3 sequence is 16 residues long. The trim removed 5 bases at V and 3 bases at J, leaving 7 bases unmatched. Looked up from germline, CDR1 is MNHEY and CDR2 is SMNVEV (reference sequence). CDR3 nucleotide sequence: TGTGCCAGCAGTAGCCGCGGACTAGCGGGAGTCTACGAGCAGTACTTC. Translated, it gives CASSSRGLAGVYEQYF.

The sample holds many counts of this clonotype. The gene calls are TRBV27 and TRBJ2-4, with D maybe TRBD1 (7 bases). Trimming removed 3 bases at V and 6 bases at J, with 18 bases between. Germline V gene sequence: CDR1 MNHEY, CDR2 SMNVEV (reference sequence). CDR3 length equals 16 residues. CDR3 in DNA: TGTGCCAGCAGTTTCCGATGGAGGGGGCCGGTAAACATTCAGTACTTC. This encodes CASSFRWRGPVNIQYF.

This clonotype was observed many times. The chain links TRBV7-2 to TRBJ2-2; D possibly corresponds to TRBD2 (6 bases). Per the germline V gene, CDR1 is SGHTA and CDR2 is FQGNSA. The length of the CDR3 is 15 residues. V lost 4 bases and J lost 8, with 17 bases in between. The CDR3 region is CASSSSGGFEGELFF. The DNA of the CDR3 is TGTGCCAGCAGCTCGAGTGGGGGGTTTGAGGGGGAGCTGTTTTTT.

This clonotype was recorded at least ten times. The chain joins TRBV10-3 to TRBJ1-5; 7 bases fit TRBD1. Per germline, CDR1 ENHRY and CDR2 SYGVKD. The CDR3 extends over 13 amino acids. V dropped 4 bases and J dropped 5; count of bases not matched to a gene: 2. The CDR3 protein is CAISAGGYQPQHF. DNA for the CDR3: TGTGCCATCAGTGCAGGGGGATATCAGCCCCAGCATTTT.

The chain recombines TRBV2 with TRBJ2-2, with TRBD2 identical over 13 bases. The J segment lost 6 bases and the V segment lost 0 bases, leaving 10 bases of the junction unmatched. The germline CDR1 and CDR2 sequences are SNHLY and FYNNEI. The CDR3 loop spans 19 amino acids. The CDR3 reads CASSEADGLAGEKAGELFF. As DNA, the CDR3 is TGTGCCAGCAGTGAAGCAGACGGACTAGCGGGAGAGAAAGCCGGGGAGCTGTTTTTT.

This clonotype was found many times. V and J are TRBV4-2 and TRBJ2-7; 7 bases match TRBD2. The CDR3 consists of 13 residues. CDR1 is LGHNA and CDR2 is YNFKEQ in the germline V gene. J was trimmed by 6 bases and V by 0 bases; bases with no gene match: 2. The CDR3 spells CASSQDGGGEQYF. Written as DNA, the CDR3 is TGTGCCAGCAGCCAAGATGGGGGGGGCGAGCAGTACTTC.

This clonotype was detected ten times or more. This chain links TRBV20-1 with TRBJ1-2; no reliable D call. Germline CDR1 is DFQATT and CDR2 is SNEGSKA (reference sequence). Trimming shortened V by 0 bases and J by 2 bases, and 13 bases separated the two germline ends. The CDR3 runs to 15 residues. The CDR3 is CSARDDGDGNYGYTF. CDR3 nucleotides: TGCAGTGCTAGAGATGACGGCGACGGGAACTATGGCTACACCTTC.

This clonotype has just one count. The chain joins TRBV12-3 or TRBV12-4 to TRBJ2-7; D not certain. This CDR3 spans 11 amino acids. Trimming pared 8 bases from V and 4 bases from J, leaving 9 bases between. DNA of the CDR3: TGTGCCAGCGGCCTTGGGTACGAGCAGTACTTC. Its protein is CASGLGYEQYF.

The table lists this clonotype with many counts. The chain links TRBV14 to TRBJ2-2; D unresolved. The CDR3 is 14 amino acids. Trimming stripped 4 bases from V and 3 bases from J, with 9 bases between. Germline CDR1 is SGHDN and CDR2 is FVKESK. The CDR3 here is CASSPNSDTGELFF. For the CDR3, the DNA is TGTGCCAGCAGCCCAAATTCGGACACCGGGGAGCTGTTTTTT.

This clonotype was detected ten times or more. The chain has TRBV12-3 or TRBV12-4 and TRBJ2-7; D is perhaps TRBD2 (6 bases). Trimming took 3 bases from V and 2 from J, leaving 11 bases between them. This CDR3 comprises 14 residues. The CDR3: CASSFGGSPYEQYF. Here the CDR3 DNA reads TGTGCCAGCAGTTTCGGGGGATCCCCCTACGAGCAGTACTTC.

Ten or more counts support this clonotype. This rearrangement joins TRBV9 to TRBJ2-2; D is uncertain. The length of the CDR3 is 12 residues. CDR1 SGDLS and CDR2 YYNGEE come from the germline V gene. Trimming removed 2 bases at V and 6 bases at J, with 5 bases between. CDR3 residues: CASSVYSGELFF. The CDR3, as DNA: TGTGCCAGCAGCGTGTACTCCGGGGAGCTGTTTTTT.

This clonotype was found many times. This chain connects TRBV5-1 to TRBJ2-7, with D tentatively TRBD1 (7 bases). In germline, CDR1 is SGHRS, CDR2 YFSETQ. Trimming removed 2 bases at V and 5 bases at J, with 17 bases between. The CDR3 loop spans 15 amino acids. The CDR3 DNA is TGCGCCAGCAGCTTCCCCCAAGGAGGGGGCGACGAGCAGTACTTC. Translated: CASSFPQGGGDEQYF.

This clonotype was counted ten times or more. V gene TRBV29-1 combines with J gene TRBJ2-7, with a tentative D call TRBD2 (7 bases). The germline gives CDR1 SQVTM, CDR2 ANQGSEA. This CDR3 has 13 amino acids. Trimming stripped 8 bases from V and 3 bases from J, with 17 bases between. This CDR3 reads CSTRGEGIYEQYF. CDR3 nucleotides: TGCAGCACAAGGGGGGAGGGGATCTACGAGCAGTACTTC.